This T cell receptor beta chain was captured in a study of blood T cell repertoires in COVID-19. Study summary: Collection of acute and convalescent COVID-19 samples took place in the United States, Italy and Spain. The analysed material was cDNA or gDNA that came from T cells, B-cell-depleted T cells, or PBMCs.

Study processing details: Using reference gene primer amplification, nucleated cell counts were estimated. Sequencing was performed with immunoSEQ multiplex PCR; in TCRdb, only in-frame clones are kept and a portion is missing. The V and J calls and clone size were taken over from that table, and D and trimming were inferred from the DNA. The sample comprises approximately 330,000 clones, about 86% of which are singletons, and approximately 4.6% rests with the top ten. The V gene lost 0 bases and the J gene lost 10 bases, with 28 bases spanning the gap. Germline-derived CDR1 and CDR2 are LGHNA and YSLEER. The CDR3 spans 19 residues.

The receptor was derived from a woman aged 40 to 55 with acute COVID-19. The gene calls are TRBV4-3 and TRBJ2-1; a possible D gene is TRBD1 (5 bases). Sequences were obtained from PBMCs or T cells enriched from blood (not recorded which). CDR3 nucleotide sequence: TGCGCCAGCAGCCAAGAATTAGTGGCTAGGGGATCTCCACCGAGCGAGCAGTTCTTC. It is translated as CASSQELVARGSPPSEQFF.